The present T cell receptor (beta chain) was sequenced within a study of cytomegalovirus exposure and HLA in healthy donors. Study observations and caveats: In an earlier analysis, productive rearrangement rates for most beta V segments clustered near 87% or 30%. In a later analysis, at a false discovery rate of 0.05, under 20,000 TCR beta sequences were associated with HLA alleles.

The PCR contained 60 Vbeta and 13 Jbeta primers. Generated by immunoSEQ multiplex PCR, the TCRdb table keeps only in-frame clones and is missing some. The table lists around 120,000 clones, over 60% of them singletons. Per the germline V gene, CDR1 is SEHNR and CDR2 is FQNEAQ (reference sequence). The CDR3 totals 16 residues. On this clone itself: Its antigen is undetermined. Compared with germline, one end of the junction differs, possibly owing to a read error.

Source material: PBMCs. V gene TRBV7-9 combines with J gene TRBJ1-2; the D gene is possibly TRBD1 (5 bases). The TCR originated in a man aged 30 to 39 in good health and CMV-seropositive. As DNA, the CDR3 is TGTTCCAGCAGCTTAGTCATGGGGCCGCAATACTATGGCTACACCTTC. Translation: CSSSLVMGPQYYGYTF.